This TCR beta chain was recorded in a study of blood T cell repertoires in COVID-19. V was clipped by 6 bases and J by 6 bases; unmatched bases: 10. CDR1 and CDR2 (germline): MDHEN, SYDVKM. This CDR3 spans 14 amino acids. In the study's own analysis: The authors estimated nucleated cell counts from reference gene primer amplification. This table comes from immunoSEQ multiplex PCR, and its TCRdb copy is limited to in-frame clones, with some not included. The DNA gave D and trimming, while V, J and clone size come from that table. The sample carries 100,000 or so clones, roughly 79% recorded once. The V call is TRBV28, the J call TRBJ1-1; 7 bases line up with TRBD1. The specimen was peripheral blood. The source is a woman in her 70s with acute or convalescent COVID-19. Here the CDR3 reads CASRPGNRGAEAFF. CDR3 nucleotide sequence: TGTGCCAGCAGGCCCGGAAACAGGGGCGCTGAAGCTTTCTTT.